Each of the 30 T cell receptor beta chains below was sequenced from the same sample in a study of blood T cell repertoires in COVID-19 (dated by TCRdb to the early 2020s). The library was prepared using the immunoSEQ multiplex PCR assay. TCRdb holds this immuneACCESS table with in-frame rearrangements only. Some clones are missing; in checked studies, unresolved V genes explain under half, and the rest has no known cause. This sample comprises roughly 80,000 clones, 84% of them detected only once. The top ten clonotypes cover roughly 4% of the sample. The sequencing sample was made of peripheral blood. The receptor source for this set is a man between 45 and 60 years old with acute or convalescent COVID-19.

This chain joins TRBV6-5 and TRBJ1-1; D remains ambiguous. The CDR3 length is 15 residues. V was clipped by 0 bases and J by 7 bases, with 15 bases between them. Germline loops: CDR1 MNHEY, CDR2 SVGAGI. This chain's CDR3 is CASSYSPVSQVEAFF. CDR3 in DNA: TGTGCCAGCAGTTACTCGCCGGTTTCTCAGGTTGAAGCTTTCTTT.

This chain joins TRBV19 and TRBJ2-6, with TRBD2 as a possible D gene (5 bases). The CDR3 length is 17 residues. Trimming shortened V by 3 bases and J by 0 bases, and 12 bases separated the two germline ends. Germline V CDR1 and CDR2: LNHDA, SQIVND (reference sequence). CDR3 amino acids: CASSITGTVSGANVLTF. CDR3 in DNA: TGTGCCAGTAGTATCACGGGAACCGTCTCTGGGGCCAACGTCCTGACTTTC. Complete variable domain (other parts from reference TRBV19 and TRBJ2-6): DGGITQSPKYLFRKEGQNVTLSCEQNLNHDAMYWYRQDPGQGLRLIYYSQIVNDFQKGDIAEGYSVSREKKESFPLTVTSAQKNPTAFYLCASSITGTVSGANVLTFGAGSRLTVL.

The CDR3 here is CASSPGQVAYEQYF. In DNA, the CDR3 is TGTGCCAGCAGCCCGGGACAGGTCGCCTACGAGCAGTACTTC. The V and J genes are TRBV7-6 and TRBJ2-7; 8 bases are a match to TRBD1. Germline V gives CDR1 SGHVS, CDR2 FNYEAQ. There are 14 residues in the CDR3. Trimming removed 5 bases from V and 2 bases from J; junction bases left unmatched: 5.

The chain recombines TRBV5-5 with TRBJ2-3; possible D gene TRBD1, 7 bases. Trimming stripped 5 bases from V and 0 bases from J, with 16 bases between. The germline CDR1 and CDR2 sequences are SGHKS and YYEKEE (reference sequence). The CDR3 loop spans 16 amino acids. CDR3 residues: CASSSGGTASTDTQYF. The CDR3 DNA is TGTGCCAGCAGTTCCGGAGGGACAGCTAGCACAGATACGCAGTATTTT.

The rearrangement joins TRBV5-6 to TRBJ2-5; 11 bases are a match to TRBD2. J gave up 1 base and V 3 bases, and 5 bases lay outside the gene matches. Looked up from germline, CDR1 is SGHDT and CDR2 is YYEEEE. The CDR3 runs 16 residues. In DNA form, the CDR3 reads TGTGCCAGCAGCTCTGGACTAGCGGGTTTCCAAGAGACCCAGTACTTC. Its translation: CASSSGLAGFQETQYF.

The V gene is TRBV5-1, the J gene TRBJ2-1; 12 bases map to TRBD2. V lost 4 bases to trimming and J lost 0 bases; unmatched junction nucleotides: 14. The CDR3 runs 20 residues. CDR1 and CDR2 (germline): SGHRS, YFSETQ. CDR3 residues: CASSPYRLAGDRSSYNEQFF. The CDR3 DNA reads as TGCGCCAGCAGCCCTTATAGACTAGCGGGGGATAGGAGCTCCTACAATGAGCAGTTCTTC. Filled out from reference TRBV5-1 and TRBJ2-1, the complete variable domain reads KAGVTQTPRYLIKTRGQQVTLSCSPISGHRSVSWYQQTPGQGLQFLFEYFSETQRNKGNFPGRFSGRQFSNSRSEMNVSTLELGDSALYLCASSPYRLAGDRSSYNEQFFGPGTRLTVL.

J is TRBJ2-5 and V is TRBV7-8, with TRBD2 as a possible D gene (5 bases). CDR3 size: 13 residues. Germline V gene data show CDR1 as SGHVS and CDR2 as FQNEAQ. With 5 bases removed from V and 2 bases from J, the gap between germline ends came to 9 bases. In nucleotides, the CDR3 is TGTGCCAGCAGCCGGACTGATCAAGAGACCCAGTACTTC. Encoded protein: CASSRTDQETQYF.

This clone was seen only a few times. The V and J genes are TRBV21-1 and TRBJ1-3; TRBD1, the table's D call, lacks a check against the DNA. TRBV21-1 is reported as a pseudogene. The length of the CDR3 is 13 residues. This CDR3 is CASSQGTGDTIYF. CDR3 bases: TGTGCCAGCAGCCAGGGGACAGGGGACACCATATATTTT.

This rearrangement joins TRBV14 to TRBJ1-1; D gene unclear. The CDR3 extends over 13 amino acids. V gave up 6 bases and J gave up 5 bases, with 13 bases separating them. From germline, CDR1 is SGHDN and CDR2 FVKESK. CDR3 sequence reads: CASSSQPGTEAFF. The CDR3, as DNA: TGTGCCAGCAGTTCACAACCAGGAACTGAAGCTTTCTTT.

The rearrangement links TRBV11-2 to TRBJ2-1, with 7 bases that match TRBD2. This CDR3 comprises 16 residues. The germline V gene has CDR1 SGHAT and CDR2 FQNNGV. The junction had 7 bases not matched to a gene; V was cut back by 4 bases and J by 1 base. CDR3 sequence: CASSSQRGLSYNEQFF. CDR3 sequence (DNA): TGTGCCAGCAGCTCCCAGCGGGGCCTTTCCTACAATGAGCAGTTCTTC.

This clone was picked up one time. Other DNA variants within this sample encode the same CDR3. The rearrangement uses TRBV5-1 and TRBJ2-7, with D perhaps TRBD2 (6 bases). Germline CDR1 is SGHRS and CDR2 is YFSETQ. The CDR3 sequence is 13 residues long. V gave up 0 bases and J gave up 5 bases, with 9 bases separating them. Here the CDR3 DNA reads TGCGCCAGCAGCTTGGCCGGGAGAGACGAGCAGTACTTC. Translated, it gives CASSLAGRDEQYF.

V is TRBV6-5 and J is TRBJ1-2; 7 positions match TRBD1. This CDR3 comprises 14 residues. The trim removed 6 bases at V and 5 bases at J, leaving 9 bases unmatched. CDR1 is MNHEY, CDR2 SVGAGI, per germline. The CDR3 reads CASSSGYRGYGYTF. The CDR3 nucleotides read TGTGCCAGCAGCTCCGGATACAGGGGATATGGCTACACCTTC.

V gene TRBV4-3 combines with J gene TRBJ1-5; D ambiguous. The CDR3 consists of 15 residues. Germline V gene sequence: CDR1 LGHNA, CDR2 YSLEER. V lost 0 bases to trimming and J lost 4 bases, with 10 bases between them. As DNA, the CDR3 is TGCGCCAGCAGCCAAGATGCAGTTACAAATCAGCCCCAGCATTTT. This codes for CASSQDAVTNQPQHF.

By sample fraction, this clone is medium-sized. The J gene is TRBJ2-7, the V gene TRBV3-1 (or the pseudogene TRBV3-2), with D possibly TRBD1 on 6 matching bases. Per germline, CDR1 LGHDT and CDR2 YNNKEL (reference sequence). The ends were cut back, 1 base at V and 7 bases at J, with 14 bases in the middle. This CDR3 is built from 14 residues. The CDR3 is CASSQGVEGQEQYF. As DNA, the CDR3 is TGTGCCAGCAGCCAAGGTGTTGAGGGACAAGAGCAGTACTTC.

V is TRBV4-1 and J is TRBJ2-5, with 9 bases fitting TRBD2. The CDR3 spans 21 residues. V shed 0 bases, J shed 5 bases, and the junction held 22 bases outside the gene matches. Germline CDR1 MGHRA, CDR2 YSYEKL. CDR3: CASSQEPAGGLLFNPGETQYF. CDR3 sequence (DNA): TGCGCCAGCAGCCAAGAACCAGCGGGGGGTCTTCTATTCAACCCTGGGGAGACCCAGTACTTC.

The chain has TRBV28 and TRBJ1-6; D perhaps matches TRBD1 (6 bases). V lost 6 bases to trimming and J lost 6 bases, with 18 bases between them. This CDR3 has 16 residues. The germline CDR1 and CDR2 sequences are MDHEN and SYDVKM. This chain's CDR3 is CASSPGTSLFNSPLHF. The CDR3 nucleotides are TGTGCCAGCAGCCCCGGGACAAGCCTTTTTAATTCACCCCTCCACTTT.

In nucleotides, the CDR3 is TGCGCCAGCAGCCAAGCGGGGTCTGGAAACACCATATATTTT. Amino acids: CASSQAGSGNTIYF. The chain uses TRBV4-3 and TRBJ1-3; no reliable D call. Trimming removed 1 base at V and 1 base at J, with 5 bases between. Per germline, CDR1 LGHNA and CDR2 YSLEER. The CDR3 loop spans 14 amino acids.

The gene calls are TRBV28 and TRBJ1-2; D may be TRBD1 (5 bases). Per the germline V gene, CDR1 is MDHEN and CDR2 is SYDVKM. The CDR3 totals 14 residues. V dropped 3 bases and J dropped 8 bases, with 16 bases sitting between them. CDR3 DNA: TGTGCCAGCAGTTTGGCGACAGTTCTCTCCGGCTACACCTTC. It translates to CASSLATVLSGYTF.

This chain links TRBV15 with TRBJ1-3; D is uncertain. Germline CDR1 LNHNV, CDR2 YYDKDF (reference sequence). The CDR3 consists of 15 residues. With 2 bases removed from V and 2 bases from J, the gap between germline ends came to 10 bases. The CDR3 region is CATSRPTKAGNTIYF. The CDR3 DNA reads TGTGCCACCAGCAGACCGACTAAGGCTGGAAACACCATATATTTT.

CDR3 sequence: CASRDGGSSYNEQFF. CDR3 coding DNA: TGTGCCAGCAGGGACGGGGGGAGCTCCTACAATGAGCAGTTCTTC. The chain links TRBV27 to TRBJ2-1; TRBD2 aligns across 7 bases. This CDR3 has 15 residues. The V gene end was trimmed by 6 bases and the J gene end by 0 bases; junction bases not matched to a gene: 5. The germline V gene has CDR1 MNHEY and CDR2 SMNVEV (reference sequence).

V and J are TRBV6-6 and TRBJ1-2; D is perhaps TRBD1 (5 bases). Trimming stripped 2 bases from V and 1 base from J, with 8 bases between. Germline lookup yields CDR1 MNHNY and CDR2 SVGAGI (reference sequence). CDR3 size: 14 residues. CDR3 coding DNA: TGTGCCAGCAGTTACGGGGCTGGTAACTATGGCTACACCTTC. It translates to CASSYGAGNYGYTF.

The chain recombines TRBV7-8 with TRBJ2-5, with 8 bases aligning to TRBD2. CDR3 size: 13 residues. The V segment lost 3 bases and the J segment 4 bases; nucleotides outside the gene matches: 1. Germline V lookup: CDR1 SGHVS, CDR2 FQNEAQ. The CDR3 region is CASSFGLAETQYF. The CDR3 DNA sequence: TGTGCCAGCAGCTTCGGACTAGCAGAGACCCAGTACTTC.

The chain couples TRBV30 to TRBJ1-2; D remains unclear. The CDR3 is 14 amino acids. The germline V gene has CDR1 GTSNPN and CDR2 SVGIG (reference sequence). Trimming pared 0 bases from V and 3 bases from J, leaving 11 bases between. CDR3 in amino acids: CAWSVRGLDYGYTF. In DNA, the CDR3 is TGTGCCTGGAGTGTACGAGGGTTAGACTATGGCTACACCTTC. Full variable domain (outside the CDR3, taken from reference TRBV30 and TRBJ1-2): SQTIHQWPATLVQPVGSPLSLECTVEGTSNPNLYWYRQAAGRGLQLLFYSVGIGQISSEVPQNLSASRPQDRQFILSSKKLLLSDSGFYLCAWSVRGLDYGYTFGSGTRLTVV.

V usage is TRBV6-5 and J usage is TRBJ1-1; 9 positions agree with TRBD1. After removal of 2 bases from V and 1 base from J, the junction contained 5 bases not matched to a gene. Germline CDR1 is MNHEY and CDR2 is SVGAGI. CDR3 length: 16 amino acids. This chain's CDR3 is CASSYPKDRGNTEAFF. In nucleotides, the CDR3 is TGTGCCAGCAGTTACCCGAAGGACAGGGGGAACACTGAAGCTTTCTTT.

This sequence joins TRBV4-2 and TRBJ2-1; 9 positions match TRBD2. The J segment lost 7 bases and the V segment lost 4 bases, leaving 8 bases of the junction unmatched. There are 15 residues in the CDR3. From germline, CDR1 is LGHNA and CDR2 YNFKEQ. The CDR3 DNA reads as TGTGCCAGCAGCCGCGGCGCGGGGGGGCCGAATGAGCAGTTCTTC. Amino acid sequence: CASSRGAGGPNEQFF.

Only one count was recorded for this clone. The chain is built from TRBV30 and TRBJ1-4, with D uncertain. The CDR3 length is 15 residues. Germline CDR1 GTSNPN, CDR2 SVGIG (reference sequence). The germline V and J ends were trimmed by 0 bases and 7 bases, with 15 bases remaining between them. The CDR3 DNA reads TGTGCCTGGAGTGTAATGGGAGTCGGTGGTGAAAAACTGTTTTTT. Translated: CAWSVMGVGGEKLFF.

This clone was seen more than once but under ten times. The V call is TRBV3-1 (or the pseudogene TRBV3-2), the J call TRBJ2-7; TRBD2 agrees at 8 bases. The CDR3 has 15 amino acids. After removal of 4 bases from V and 3 bases from J, the junction contained 8 bases not matched to a gene. CDR1 is LGHDT and CDR2 is YNNKEL in the germline V gene (reference sequence). Written as DNA, the CDR3 is TGTGCCAGCAGCCCCGGCGTTAGCGGGGTCTACGAGCAGTACTTC. Translating gives CASSPGVSGVYEQYF.

J is TRBJ2-1 and V is TRBV6-2 or TRBV6-3; D perhaps matches TRBD1 (6 bases). This CDR3 has 16 amino acids. The germline V and J ends were trimmed by 2 bases and 10 bases, with 21 bases remaining between them. CDR1 and CDR2 from the germline V gene are MNHEY and SVGEGT. The CDR3 reads CASSYPTGSVLGEQFF. DNA for the CDR3: TGTGCCAGCAGTTACCCCACAGGGAGCGTCTTGGGGGAGCAGTTCTTC.

V usage is TRBV5-5 and J usage is TRBJ2-1, with D tentatively TRBD2 (6 bases). Deletions cut 0 bases from V and 4 bases from J, with 14 bases between. In germline, CDR1 is SGHKS, CDR2 YYEKEE (reference sequence). This CDR3 has 16 residues. The CDR3 bases are TGTGCCAGCAGCTTGGCCCGGGGGTCAACTTACAATGAGCAGTTCTTC. Translating it yields CASSLARGSTYNEQFF.

The chain is built from TRBV28 and TRBJ2-7, with TRBD1 identical over 9 bases. The length of the CDR3 is 12 residues. Looked up from germline, CDR1 is MDHEN and CDR2 is SYDVKM. V dropped 5 bases and J dropped 13; count of bases not matched to a gene: 9. For the CDR3, the DNA is TGTGCCAGCAGTCCCCGGGACAGGGCCGATTACTTC. Protein product: CASSPRDRADYF.